The 2 T cell receptor beta chains reported below all come from one sample, sequenced in a study of T cells in Graves' hyperthyroidism and ophthalmopathy. RNA transcripts provided the source from which TCR beta CDR3 regions were amplified. With the HTBI primer set, the TCR CDR3 went through a first round of RT-PCR. One entry per CDR3 protein, called by TCRdb with MiXCR from the multiplex PCR reads. The profile shows about 500,000 distinct CDR3 sequences, approximately 16% of them singletons. What was sequenced was blood. These TCRs come from a woman younger than 45 with Graves' ophthalmopathy.

This clonotype was detected ten times or more. The chain uses TRBV7-2 and TRBJ1-1, with D maybe TRBD1 (6 bases). Looked up from germline, CDR1 is SGHTA and CDR2 is FQGNSA. This CDR3 spans 15 amino acids. V shed 5 bases and J shed 5 bases, with 18 bases lying between them. The CDR3 spells CASSPARGAKTEAFF. The CDR3 region has the DNA TGTGCCAGCAGCCCTGCGAGGGGGGCGAAGACTGAAGCTTTCTTT.

This clonotype was seen a few times. V is TRBV30 and J is TRBJ2-5, with D possibly being TRBD1 (5 bases). In germline, CDR1 is GTSNPN, CDR2 SVGIG (reference sequence). V was cut by 0 bases and J by 5 bases, with 16 bases left in between. The CDR3 totals 15 residues. CDR3: CAWSVMQGWRETQYF. CDR3 in DNA: TGTGCCTGGAGTGTAATGCAGGGATGGCGGGAGACCCAGTACTTC.